This TCR beta chain originates from a study of cytomegalovirus exposure and HLA in healthy donors. Study information: Both the 120 or so validation repertoires and the approximately 700 first-cohort repertoires used the same platform, as reported by a later analysis.

This CDR3 has 15 residues. Per the germline V gene, CDR1 is MNHNS and CDR2 is SASEGT. The ends lost 8 bases at V and 3 bases at J; junction bases unmatched: 6. Clones were read by immunoSEQ multiplex PCR, and TCRdb kept only the in-frame ones, dropping some. Among 100,000 to 120,000 clones listed, roughly 95% were seen once. Sequences were obtained from PBMCs. The clonotype originates from a woman aged 18-29 years in good health and CMV-seronegative. V is TRBV6-1 and J is TRBJ2-3; TRBD1 aligns across 12 bases. This chain's CDR3 is CASGGQGAITDTQYF. The DNA of the CDR3 is TGTGCCAGCGGGGGACAGGGGGCAATAACAGATACGCAGTATTTT.